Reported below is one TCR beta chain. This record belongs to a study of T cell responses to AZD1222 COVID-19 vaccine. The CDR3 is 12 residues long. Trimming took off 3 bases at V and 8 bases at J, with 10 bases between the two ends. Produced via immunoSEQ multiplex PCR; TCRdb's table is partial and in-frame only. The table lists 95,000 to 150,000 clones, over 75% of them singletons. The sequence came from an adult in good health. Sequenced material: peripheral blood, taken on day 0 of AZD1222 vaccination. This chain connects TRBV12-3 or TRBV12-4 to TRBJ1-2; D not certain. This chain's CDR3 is CASSFFGWGYTF. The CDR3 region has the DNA TGTGCCAGCAGTTTCTTCGGGTGGGGCTACACCTTC.